These 27 T cell receptor beta chains were sequenced from one sample in a study of molecular identifiers for immune sequencing clone quantification. One entry per CDR3 protein, called by TCRdb with MiXCR from the PCR reads. The sample has tens of thousands of distinct CDR3 sequences, about a fifth seen once; the top ten hold 1.1% to 1.5%. Sequencing used naive CD8+ T cells from blood, with Jurkat cell RNA spiked in. Subset of the sample: FACS-sorted CD8+CD4-CCR7+CD45RA+ naive T cells. The receptors come from a human donor in good health. Some libraries in this study had Jurkat cell RNA spiked in.

This sequence joins TRBV20-1 and TRBJ2-1; TRBD1 agrees at 11 bases. Germline assignment: CDR1 DFQATT and CDR2 SNEGSKA (reference sequence). The V segment lost 5 bases and the J segment 3 bases; nucleotides outside the gene matches: 3. The CDR3 has 14 residues. In DNA, the CDR3 is TGCAGTGCTCCCGGGACAGGGGGCTACAATGAGCAGTTCTTC. As protein: CSAPGTGGYNEQFF.

A word on this clonotype: Just one base apart from a much larger clone, this may be a read error. The chain is built from TRBV5-1 and TRBJ1-2; no definite D call. CDR1 and CDR2 from the germline V gene are SGHRS and YFSETQ. The CDR3 covers 11 residues. CDR3 nucleotide sequence: TGCGCCGGCAGCTTGGGTCTTGGCTACACCTTC. Encoded protein: CAGSLGLGYTF.

The chain has TRBV14 and TRBJ2-5; TRBD2 matches at 8 bases. Germline V gene lookup returns CDR1 SGHDN and CDR2 FVKESK. J lost 5 bases, V lost 4 bases, and 6 bases had no gene match. The CDR3 is made up of 14 amino acids. The CDR3, as DNA: TGTGCCAGCAGCCTCAGGACTAGCCGGGAGACCCAGTACTTC. It translates to CASSLRTSRETQYF.

In its sample, this clonotype was seen many times. V and J are TRBV30 and TRBJ2-7, with 9 bases fitting TRBD1. The CDR3 runs 14 residues. The germline CDR1 and CDR2 sequences are GTSNPN and SVGIG (reference sequence). J lost 5 bases, V lost 3 bases, and 8 bases had no gene match. CDR3 nucleotides: TGTGCCTGGAGCTCGGGACAGGGAATGGACGAGCAGTACTTC. Its translation: CAWSSGQGMDEQYF.

This clonotype was counted only a few times. This chain links TRBV20-1 with TRBJ2-7; 11 bases align to TRBD2. With V trimmed by 2 bases and J by 2 bases, 8 bases remained unmatched. CDR1 is DFQATT, CDR2 SNEGSKA, per germline (reference sequence). The length of the CDR3 is 16 residues. The CDR3 nucleotides are TGCAGTGCTAGATCCCCGATGACTAGCGGGACCTACGAGCAGTACTTC. Amino acid sequence: CSARSPMTSGTYEQYF.

This clonotype was seen ten or more times. V and J are TRBV7-8 and TRBJ2-3, with 11 bases identical to TRBD2. With V trimmed by 1 base and J by 3 bases, 3 bases remained unmatched. The CDR3 contains 16 residues. Germline loops: CDR1 SGHVS, CDR2 FQNEAQ. CDR3 residues: CASSLGPSGRTDTQYF. CDR3 nucleotide sequence: TGTGCCAGCAGCTTAGGGCCTAGCGGGAGGACAGATACGCAGTATTTT.

This clonotype was recorded at least ten times. This sequence joins TRBV7-6 and TRBJ1-4; D not resolved. The CDR3 is 14 amino acids. Trimming removed 3 bases from V and 0 bases from J, with 5 bases in between. In germline, CDR1 is SGHVS, CDR2 FNYEAQ. In nucleotides, the CDR3 is TGTGCCAGCAGCTTGGATCCAACTAATGAAAAACTGTTTTTT. Translation: CASSLDPTNEKLFF.

This clonotype was counted ten times or more. The chain has TRBV9 and TRBJ1-5, with TRBD1 matching over 7 bases. CDR1 and CDR2 from the germline V gene are SGDLS and YYNGEE. CDR3 size: 16 residues. With 3 bases clipped from V and 2 bases from J, the junction kept 8 bases outside the gene matches. The CDR3 region is CASSEGAGSGNQPQHF. The CDR3, as DNA: TGTGCCAGCAGCGAGGGGGCCGGATCAGGCAATCAGCCCCAGCATTTT.

V is TRBV19 and J is TRBJ1-5; the D gene is possibly TRBD1 (5 bases). Trimming pared 5 bases from V and 3 bases from J, leaving 11 bases between. The CDR3 totals 14 residues. Looked up from germline, CDR1 is LNHDA and CDR2 is SQIVND (reference sequence). CDR3 DNA sequence: TGTGCCAGTAGTCTAAGACAGTACAATCAGCCCCAGCATTTT. Amino acids: CASSLRQYNQPQHF.

This clonotype appeared a few times. In this CDR3 the conserved last residue, phenylalanine or tryptophan, is missing, so a read error is likely. The genes are TRBV6-5 and TRBJ2-7; 8 nucleotides align to TRBD1. CDR3 length: 14 residues. Unmatched junction bases numbered 9, after V lost 6 bases and J lost 5 bases. Germline CDR1 and CDR2: MNHEY and SVGAGI. CDR3 region: CASRPRDRMNEQYL. The CDR3 coding sequence is TGTGCCAGCAGACCTAGGGACAGGATGAACGAGCAGTACCTC.

This clonotype was counted between two and nine times. The chain links TRBV12-3 or TRBV12-4 to TRBJ1-4, with 7 bases aligning to TRBD1. The CDR3 runs to 17 residues. After removal of 6 bases from V and 4 bases from J, the junction contained 14 bases not matched to a gene. CDR3 region: CASSPRDSGPNNEKLFF. The CDR3 coding sequence is TGTGCCAGCAGCCCCCGGGACAGCGGACCGAATAATGAAAAACTGTTTTTT.

At least ten counts were recorded for this clonotype. The rearrangement uses TRBV30 and TRBJ2-2; D tentatively fits TRBD1 or TRBD2 (5 bases each). The CDR3 spans 14 residues. CDR1 and CDR2 (germline): GTSNPN, SVGIG (reference sequence). The ends were cut back, 5 bases at V and 0 bases at J, with 10 bases in the middle. CDR3 nucleotide sequence: TGTGCCTGGGGGACCGAAGCGAACACCGGGGAGCTGTTTTTT. Amino acid sequence: CAWGTEANTGELFF.

Points on this clonotype: Possible read error: a much larger clone is one base away. The chain couples TRBV29-1 to TRBJ2-7, with D uncertain. There are 12 residues in the CDR3. The V end was cut by 1 base, the J end by 2 bases, with 6 bases between. In germline, CDR1 is SQVTM, CDR2 ANQGSEA. This chain's CDR3 is CSVEAGPYEQYF. The CDR3, as DNA: TGCAGCGTTGAAGCCGGCCCCTACGAGCAGTACTTC.

The sample holds many counts of this clonotype. The chain couples TRBV20-1 to TRBJ2-3; no firm D call. Looked up from germline, CDR1 is DFQATT and CDR2 is SNEGSKA (reference sequence). The CDR3 is 13 residues long. Trimming stripped 3 bases from V and 2 bases from J, with 9 bases between. CDR3 sequence: CSASSLHTDTQYF. The DNA for the CDR3 is TGCAGTGCTAGCAGCCTCCACACAGATACGCAGTATTTT.

The J gene is TRBJ2-5, the V gene TRBV6-5, with D perhaps matching TRBD2 (7 bases). Germline CDR1 is MNHEY and CDR2 is SVGAGI. The CDR3 is 14 amino acids. The V end lost 2 bases, the J end lost 2 bases, and 9 bases lay between the germline ends. CDR3 amino acids: CASSYGGAQETQYF. The CDR3, as DNA: TGTGCCAGCAGTTACGGGGGGGCTCAAGAGACCCAGTACTTC.

The V call is TRBV20-1, the J call TRBJ2-1; D remains ambiguous. The CDR3 loop spans 14 amino acids. The germline gives CDR1 DFQATT, CDR2 SNEGSKA (reference sequence). Trimming took off 2 bases at V and 0 bases at J, with 8 bases between the two ends. CDR3 nucleotide sequence: TGCAGTGCTAGATCCCCGGACTCCTACAATGAGCAGTTCTTC. As protein: CSARSPDSYNEQFF.

In its sample, this clonotype was seen a few times. The chain combines TRBV7-2 with TRBJ2-1; D is ambiguous. Deletions cut 2 bases from V and 2 bases from J, with 13 bases between. Per germline, CDR1 SGHTA and CDR2 FQGNSA. The CDR3 contains 16 residues. The CDR3 reads CASSLNLATAYNEQFF. The CDR3 DNA is TGTGCCAGCAGCTTAAACCTTGCGACGGCCTACAATGAGCAGTTCTTC. The whole variable domain, remainder taken from reference TRBV7-2 and TRBJ2-1, is GAGVSQSPSNKVTEKGKDVELRCDPISGHTALYWYRQSLGQGLEFLIYFQGNSAPDKSGLPSDRFSAERTGGSVSTLTIQRTQQEDSAVYLCASSLNLATAYNEQFFGPGTRLTVL.

Many counts were recorded for this clonotype. V is TRBV6-5 and J is TRBJ2-3; possibly TRBD2 for D (7 bases). With 0 bases removed from V and 3 bases from J, the gap between germline ends came to 16 bases. The CDR3 is made up of 17 amino acids. The germline gives CDR1 MNHEY, CDR2 SVGAGI. CDR3 DNA sequence: TGTGCCAGCAGTTACTCCCAGCTGGGGGGGCTAACAGATACGCAGTATTTT. Protein: CASSYSQLGGLTDTQYF.

This clonotype was counted a few times. The chain carries TRBV12-3 or TRBV12-4 and TRBJ2-7; TRBD2 agrees at 8 bases. The CDR3 runs to 14 residues. Trimming at V came to 7 bases and at J to 2 bases, leaving 7 bases not matched to a gene. The CDR3 is CASTPAGVPYEQYF. In DNA form, the CDR3 reads TGTGCCAGCACCCCAGCGGGAGTACCCTACGAGCAGTACTTC.

This clonotype has more than one count but fewer than ten. A much larger clonotype is one base distant, so this may be a read error. This chain uses TRBV7-6 with TRBJ1-1; D ambiguous. Germline values: CDR1 SGHVS, CDR2 FNYEAQ. With 6 bases removed from V and 6 bases from J, the gap between germline ends came to 14 bases. CDR3 length: 13 residues. The CDR3 is CASSPMPASEAFF. The DNA for the CDR3 is TGTGCCAGCAGTCCCATGCCCGCGTCTGAAGCTTTCTTT. Full variable domain (rest looked up from reference TRBV7-6 and TRBJ1-1): GAGVSQSPRYKVTKRGQDVALRCDPISGHVSLYWYRQALGQGPEFLTYFNYEAQQDKSGLPNDRFSAERPEGSISTLTIQRTEQRDSAMYRCASSPMPASEAFFGQGTRLTVV.

With regard to this clonotype: A clone one base away is much larger, so this may be a read error. No conserved phenylalanine or tryptophan ends this CDR3, so it is likely a read error. The V call is TRBV6-6, the J call TRBJ2-1; the match to TRBD2 covers 9 bases. The CDR3 runs to 14 residues. From germline, CDR1 is MNHNY and CDR2 SVGAGI (reference sequence). V lost 2 bases to trimming and J lost 8 bases; unmatched junction nucleotides: 4. The CDR3 loop reads CASSYAGGLYEQFC. As DNA, the CDR3 is TGTGCCAGCAGTTACGCGGGAGGGTTGTATGAGCAGTTCTGC.

This clonotype was seen many times. The genes are TRBV5-1 and TRBJ2-5, with D maybe TRBD2 (6 bases). Germline V gene data show CDR1 as SGHRS and CDR2 as YFSETQ. Deletions cut 0 bases from V and 5 bases from J, with 23 bases between. CDR3 size: 18 residues. CDR3 sequence (DNA): TGCGCCAGCAGCTTGGGACTGATCGAGGTGCTAGCGTGGGAGACCCAGTACTTC. Its protein is CASSLGLIEVLAWETQYF.

This clonotype was counted at least ten times. The rearrangement links TRBV29-1 to TRBJ2-1, with TRBD2 matching 15 bases. The V gene end was trimmed by 1 base and the J gene end by 8 bases; junction bases not matched to a gene: 9. Germline-derived CDR1 and CDR2 are SQVTM and ANQGSEA. CDR3 length: 17 residues. The CDR3 DNA sequence: TGCAGCGTTGAAGTCGGGGGGACTAGCGGGAGGATCGATGAGCAGTTCTTC. Encoded protein: CSVEVGGTSGRIDEQFF.

J is TRBJ2-6 and V is TRBV6-1; 10 nucleotides line up with TRBD1. V lost 0 bases to trimming and J lost 0 bases; unmatched junction nucleotides: 2. This CDR3 is 18 amino acids long. CDR1 is MNHNS and CDR2 is SASEGT in the germline V gene. The CDR3 coding sequence is TGTGCCAGCAGTGAAGCGGGACAGGGGAGCTCTGGGGCCAACGTCCTGACTTTC. Translating it yields CASSEAGQGSSGANVLTF.

This clonotype was observed at least ten times. The chain joins TRBV7-6 to TRBJ1-1; D not certain. This CDR3 region has 13 residues. Germline values: CDR1 SGHVS, CDR2 FNYEAQ. V lost 4 bases and J 1 base, leaving 7 bases between the germline ends. The CDR3 bases are TGTGCCAGCAGCTCCGGTGCGAACACTGAAGCTTTCTTT. It encodes CASSSGANTEAFF. The full variable domain, its missing parts supplied by reference TRBV7-6 and TRBJ1-1, is GAGVSQSPRYKVTKRGQDVALRCDPISGHVSLYWYRQALGQGPEFLTYFNYEAQQDKSGLPNDRFSAERPEGSISTLTIQRTEQRDSAMYRCASSSGANTEAFFGQGTRLTVV.

Many counts were recorded for this clonotype. The rearrangement joins TRBV7-6 to TRBJ2-7; D call uncertain. Germline lookup yields CDR1 SGHVS and CDR2 FNYEAQ. CDR3 length equals 17 residues. V was cut by 0 bases and J by 0 bases, with 15 bases left in between. CDR3 nucleotides: TGTGCCAGCAGCTTAGCGCCCTGGCGGATGGACTCCTACGAGCAGTACTTC. Encoded protein: CASSLAPWRMDSYEQYF. Filled out from reference TRBV7-6 and TRBJ2-7, the complete variable domain reads GAGVSQSPRYKVTKRGQDVALRCDPISGHVSLYWYRQALGQGPEFLTYFNYEAQQDKSGLPNDRFSAERPEGSISTLTIQRTEQRDSAMYRCASSLAPWRMDSYEQYFGPGTRLTVT.

In its sample, this clonotype was seen many times. This rearrangement joins TRBV11-2 to TRBJ2-1, with D maybe TRBD2 (6 bases). CDR1 is SGHAT, CDR2 FQNNGV, per germline. V dropped 2 bases and J dropped 0 bases, with 20 bases sitting between them. This CDR3 comprises 19 residues. The CDR3 nucleotides read TGTGCCAGCAGCTTACGGGAGATACCTCCTTTTAACTCCTACAATGAGCAGTTCTTC. It encodes CASSLREIPPFNSYNEQFF.